This T cell receptor beta chain was obtained from a study of T cell responses to AZD1222 COVID-19 vaccine. Overall study findings and caveats: Clonal diversity was possibly underestimated, and the donors were mostly white British, with more females. Repertoires in all cases were sampled only once the peak T cell response had passed.

Repertoires were generated with immunoSEQ multiplex PCR, while TCRdb's copy carries only in-frame clones and drops some. This table has some 100,000 clones, more than 85% appearing once. CDR1 is MDHEN, CDR2 SYDVKM, per germline. Termini included, the CDR3 measures 15 amino acids. This clone was detected a few times. Antigen unknown. The DNA is omitted, as the CDR3 cannot be located on it reliably, and the CDR3 follows TCRdb's listing. This rearrangement joins TRBV28 to TRBJ1-5. The specimen comprised peripheral blood, sampled 28 days after the second AZD1222 dose. The receptor's source is an adult who received the AZD1222 COVID-19 vaccine. The CDR3 sequence: CASSLLLFNNQPQHF.